This entry lists 24 T cell receptor beta chains sequenced from one sample in a study of blood T cell repertoires in COVID-19. This table comes from immunoSEQ multiplex PCR, and its TCRdb copy is limited to in-frame clones, with some not included. The table records approximately 140,000 clones, approximately 85% of them present only once. Sequenced material: peripheral blood. The receptors shown here come from a woman aged 60 to 75 with COVID-19, enrolled during active disease.

The chain has TRBV2 and TRBJ2-7; 11 nucleotides align to TRBD1. Germline V gene data show CDR1 as SNHLY and CDR2 as FYNNEI. The V and J ends lost 9 bases and 6 bases, in that order; junction bases with no gene match: 10. The CDR3 totals 14 residues. CDR3 coding DNA: TGTGCCAGTGATTCCGGGACAGGGGGTGGCGAGCAGTACTTC. As protein: CASDSGTGGGEQYF.

This clone was seen a few times. J is TRBJ1-3 and V is TRBV19; D is ambiguous. From germline, CDR1 is LNHDA and CDR2 SQIVND (reference sequence). V lost 3 bases, J lost 0 bases, and 6 bases lay in between. CDR3 length: 14 residues. CDR3 sequence (DNA): TGTGCCAGTAGTATCGGGGACTCTGGAAACACCATATATTTT. Translating gives CASSIGDSGNTIYF.

This CDR3 reads CASSYGGRGTDTQYF. For the CDR3, the DNA is TGTGCCAGCAGTTACGGCGGGCGAGGCACAGATACGCAGTATTTT. This rearrangement joins TRBV6-2 or TRBV6-3 to TRBJ2-3; D perhaps matches TRBD2 (5 bases). The germline V gene encodes CDR1 MNHEY and CDR2 SVGEGT. The length of the CDR3 is 15 residues. Trimming pared 2 bases from V and 1 base from J, leaving 10 bases between.

CDR3 DNA: TGTGCCAGCAGCCCCCCCTTTGAGCATGAAAAACTGTTTTTT. Amino acid sequence: CASSPPFEHEKLFF. This chain links TRBV7-9 with TRBJ1-4; D remains unclear. Germline CDR1 SEHNR, CDR2 FQNEAQ (reference sequence). Trimming pared 5 bases from V and 6 bases from J, leaving 13 bases between. The length of the CDR3 is 14 residues.

The chain links TRBV6-4 to TRBJ2-6, with D perhaps TRBD2 (5 bases). V was pared by 5 bases and J by 0 bases, with 17 bases between. Germline V gene data show CDR1 as MRHNA and CDR2 as SNTAGT. The CDR3 spans 18 residues. The CDR3 reads CASSPRDGGFSGANVLTF. CDR3 coding DNA: TGTGCCAGCAGTCCGCGCGACGGAGGTTTCTCTGGGGCCAACGTCCTGACTTTC.

The chain couples TRBV7-9 to TRBJ2-1, with D perhaps TRBD1 (5 bases). V shed 3 bases and J shed 10 bases, with 22 bases lying between them. This CDR3 is 16 amino acids long. Per the germline V gene, CDR1 is SEHNR and CDR2 is FQNEAQ (reference sequence). The DNA for the CDR3 is TGTGCCAGCAGCTTCCCCCCAGGACATCCCGCCGGGGAGCAGTTCTTC. Encoded protein: CASSFPPGHPAGEQFF. The full variable domain, completed using reference TRBV7-9 and TRBJ2-1, is DTGVSQNPRHKITKRGQNVTFRCDPISEHNRLYWYRQTLGQGPEFLTYFQNEAQLEKSRLLSDRFSAERPKGSFSTLEIQRTEQGDSAMYLCASSFPPGHPAGEQFFGPGTRLTVL.

The J gene is TRBJ2-3, the V gene TRBV7-3; D may be TRBD2 (6 bases). Germline-derived CDR1 and CDR2 are SGHTA and FQGTGA. The CDR3 has 15 residues. V lost 1 base and J lost 1, with 9 bases in between. The DNA of the CDR3 is TGTGCCAGCAGCTTAAATACGGGGGGCACAGATACGCAGTATTTT. It codes for CASSLNTGGTDTQYF.

This clone showed up just a few times. This chain uses TRBV5-1 with TRBJ1-2; maybe TRBD1 (5 bases). With 4 bases removed from V and 4 bases from J, the gap between germline ends came to 14 bases. This CDR3 comprises 14 residues. Germline lookup yields CDR1 SGHRS and CDR2 YFSETQ. The CDR3 sequence is CASSMDGRGYGYTF. DNA for the CDR3: TGCGCCAGCAGCATGGACGGGAGGGGCTATGGCTACACCTTC. Variable domain in full (rest from reference TRBV5-1 and TRBJ1-2): KAGVTQTPRYLIKTRGQQVTLSCSPISGHRSVSWYQQTPGQGLQFLFEYFSETQRNKGNFPGRFSGRQFSNSRSEMNVSTLELGDSALYLCASSMDGRGYGYTFGSGTRLTVV.

V gene TRBV9 combines with J gene TRBJ2-7, with D possibly being TRBD2 (7 bases). The V end was cut by 0 bases, the J end by 4 bases, with 23 bases between. This CDR3 comprises 18 residues. CDR1 is SGDLS, CDR2 YYNGEE, per germline. CDR3 sequence (DNA): TGTGCCAGCAGCGTAGGACCGACGGGGGGCCCCGTTTCGTACGAGCAGTACTTC. Its translation is CASSVGPTGGPVSYEQYF. The variable domain in full, with the rest retrieved from reference TRBV9 and TRBJ2-7, is DSGVTQTPKHLITATGQRVTLRCSPRSGDLSVYWYQQSLDQGLQFLIQYYNGEERAKGNILERFSAQQFPDLHSELNLSSLELGDSALYFCASSVGPTGGPVSYEQYFGPGTRLTVT.

The chain couples TRBV2 to TRBJ2-3; maybe TRBD2 (5 bases). Per the germline V gene, CDR1 is SNHLY and CDR2 is FYNNEI. The CDR3 contains 17 residues. Trimming took off 3 bases at V and 6 bases at J, with 22 bases between the two ends. CDR3 coding DNA: TGTGCCAGCAGTGAGCTCTTGGGCGGATCTGGGGAGGATACGCAGTATTTT. As protein: CASSELLGGSGEDTQYF. Full variable domain (missing parts from reference TRBV2 and TRBJ2-3): EPEVTQTPSHQVTQMGQEVILRCVPISNHLYFYWYRQILGQKVEFLVSFYNNEISEKSEIFDDQFSVERPDGSNFTLKIRSTKLEDSAMYFCASSELLGGSGEDTQYFGPGTRLTVL.

The gene calls are TRBV19 and TRBJ1-4; D is possibly TRBD1 (6 bases). The CDR3 contains 14 residues. The germline gives CDR1 LNHDA, CDR2 SQIVND (reference sequence). V shed 9 bases and J shed 7 bases, with 18 bases lying between them. CDR3 DNA sequence: TGTGCCAGCGGCGGGGGGGCGCTGAGTGAAAAACTGTTTTTT. Translated, it gives CASGGGALSEKLFF.

This chain links TRBV2 with TRBJ1-2, with 7 bases identical to TRBD1. J was trimmed by 7 bases and V by 7 bases; bases with no gene match: 18. From germline, CDR1 is SNHLY and CDR2 FYNNEI. The CDR3 covers 16 residues. The DNA for the CDR3 is TGTGCCAGCATTCGAACGTTGACAGGGTACTCCCGTGGCTACACCTTC. It codes for CASIRTLTGYSRGYTF.

This clone was picked up one time. The rearrangement uses TRBV2 and TRBJ1-6, with D possibly TRBD1 on 5 matching bases. The CDR3 spans 14 residues. V was clipped by 3 bases and J by 10 bases, with 13 bases between them. The germline V gene has CDR1 SNHLY and CDR2 FYNNEI. The CDR3 region has the DNA TGTGCCAGCAGTGAGAGACCAGGGAACTCACCCCTCCACTTT. As protein: CASSERPGNSPLHF.

V and J are TRBV7-8 and TRBJ1-2; TRBD1 matches 7 bases. The V gene end was trimmed by 1 base and the J gene end by 3 bases; junction bases not matched to a gene: 8. The CDR3 is 16 residues long. The V gene's germline CDR1 is SGHVS and CDR2 FQNEAQ. CDR3 protein: CASSLVGGLLHYGYTF. CDR3 DNA: TGTGCCAGCAGCTTAGTAGGGGGCTTACTGCACTATGGCTACACCTTC.

The chain recombines TRBV5-6 with TRBJ1-1, with D hard to call. Trimming stripped 1 base from V and 6 bases from J, with 10 bases between. The CDR3 is 13 residues long. Germline loops: CDR1 SGHDT, CDR2 YYEEEE. Here the CDR3 reads CASSLSLTPEAFF. CDR3 sequence (DNA): TGTGCCAGCAGCTTGAGTTTAACTCCTGAAGCTTTCTTT. Drawing the rest from reference TRBV5-6 and TRBJ1-1, the complete variable domain is DAGVTQSPTHLIKTRGQQVTLRCSPKSGHDTVSWYQQALGQGPQFIFQYYEEEERQRGNFPDRFSGHQFPNYSSELNVNALLLGDSALYLCASSLSLTPEAFFGQGTRLTVV.

The chain recombines TRBV19 with TRBJ1-5; D is perhaps TRBD1 (5 bases). V shed 1 base and J shed 4 bases, with 8 bases lying between them. Germline CDR1 LNHDA, CDR2 SQIVND (reference sequence). This CDR3 has 14 residues. The CDR3, as DNA: TGTGCCAGTAGTATAGTCGGGGGGAATCAGCCCCAGCATTTT. Its protein is CASSIVGGNQPQHF.

The chain employs TRBV30 and TRBJ1-1; D ambiguous. The CDR3 totals 16 residues. V was shortened by 2 bases and J by 1 base, with 17 bases between the two germline ends. The germline CDR1 and CDR2 sequences are GTSNPN and SVGIG (reference sequence). The chain's CDR3 is CAWSIPGRSTNTEAFF. CDR3 coding DNA: TGTGCCTGGAGTATCCCCGGCAGGTCGACGAACACTGAAGCTTTCTTT. Combining the CDR3 with reference TRBV30 and TRBJ1-1 gives the whole variable domain SQTIHQWPATLVQPVGSPLSLECTVEGTSNPNLYWYRQAAGRGLQLLFYSVGIGQISSEVPQNLSASRPQDRQFILSSKKLLLSDSGFYLCAWSIPGRSTNTEAFFGQGTRLTVV.

This clone was seen only once. J is TRBJ2-2 and V is TRBV9; 11 bases match TRBD2. The CDR3 consists of 15 residues. CDR1 and CDR2 from the germline V gene are SGDLS and YYNGEE. The V and J ends lost 1 base and 5 bases, in that order; junction bases with no gene match: 1. This chain's CDR3 is CASSVLAGGTGELFF. CDR3 DNA: TGTGCCAGCAGCGTACTAGCGGGGGGTACCGGGGAGCTGTTTTTT.

The chain employs TRBV12-3 or TRBV12-4 and TRBJ1-2; D not certain. V dropped 2 bases and J dropped 5 bases, with 6 bases sitting between them. The CDR3 consists of 12 residues. The CDR3 loop is CASSLTGYGYTF. CDR3 nucleotide sequence: TGTGCCAGCAGTTTAACGGGGTATGGCTACACCTTC.

V gene TRBV7-9 combines with J gene TRBJ2-7; D is perhaps TRBD2 (5 bases). CDR1 and CDR2 from the germline V gene are SEHNR and FQNEAQ (reference sequence). The CDR3 sequence is 14 residues long. V lost 6 bases to trimming and J lost 2 bases, with 14 bases between them. The CDR3 sequence: CASRVDGLAYEQYF. CDR3 coding DNA: TGTGCCAGCAGAGTAGACGGACTCGCCTACGAGCAGTACTTC. The variable domain in full, completed from reference TRBV7-9 and TRBJ2-7, reads DTGVSQNPRHKITKRGQNVTFRCDPISEHNRLYWYRQTLGQGPEFLTYFQNEAQLEKSRLLSDRFSAERPKGSFSTLEIQRTEQGDSAMYLCASRVDGLAYEQYFGPGTRLTVT.

This chain uses TRBV7-3 with TRBJ2-1, with TRBD1 matching over 12 bases. The CDR3 length is 15 residues. The ends lost 3 bases at V and 8 bases at J; junction bases unmatched: 5. Germline CDR1 and CDR2: SGHTA and FQGTGA. In DNA, the CDR3 is TGTGCCAGCAGCTTGAATCGGGACAGGGGGCATGAGCAGTTCTTC. Translated: CASSLNRDRGHEQFF.

This clone was seen a single time. This chain uses TRBV19 with TRBJ2-3; 8 nucleotides match TRBD1. Germline lookup yields CDR1 LNHDA and CDR2 SQIVND (reference sequence). The V segment lost 6 bases and the J segment 3 bases; nucleotides outside the gene matches: 8. The CDR3 has 15 amino acids. The CDR3 DNA sequence: TGTGCCAGTAGGCCGACAGGGGAAGTGACAGATACGCAGTATTTT. Translated: CASRPTGEVTDTQYF.

The J gene is TRBJ1-2, the V gene TRBV4-1; D gene ambiguous. Per the germline V gene, CDR1 is MGHRA and CDR2 is YSYEKL. CDR3 length equals 15 residues. V was clipped by 4 bases and J by 0 bases, with 12 bases between them. CDR3: CASSPREGSNYGYTF. In nucleotides, the CDR3 is TGCGCCAGCAGCCCTCGAGAGGGTTCTAACTATGGCTACACCTTC.

The chain links TRBV7-8 to TRBJ1-1, with 8 bases that match TRBD1. CDR1 SGHVS and CDR2 FQNEAQ come from the germline V gene. This CDR3 region has 16 residues. The V segment lost 5 bases and the J segment 2 bases; nucleotides outside the gene matches: 10. Here the CDR3 reads CASSQPLTGANTEAFF. The DNA for the CDR3 is TGTGCCAGCAGCCAACCCTTGACAGGGGCAAACACTGAAGCTTTCTTT.